The present T cell receptor beta chain was sequenced within a study of cytomegalovirus exposure and HLA in healthy donors. Study-level points and caveats: Looking again later, the authors saw that most CMV-associated TCR beta chains seemed HLA-restricted.

Remarks on this clone: Its specificity is unknown.

V shed 2 bases, J shed 8 bases, and the junction held 12 bases outside the gene matches. Germline V gives CDR1 MGHRA, CDR2 YSYEKL. This CDR3 contains 17 residues. The PCR made use of 60 Vbeta and 13 Jbeta primers. Repertoires were generated with immunoSEQ multiplex PCR, while TCRdb's copy carries only in-frame clones and drops some. The sample gives more than 140,000 clones, around 80% of which show up once; more than 2.5% is in the top ten. Sequencing used PBMCs. The TCR comes from a man younger than 35 in good health and CMV-seropositive. The genes are TRBV4-1 and TRBJ2-1; 10 bases align to TRBD1. The CDR3: CASSQFGRGTGEHEQFF. In nucleotides, the CDR3 is TGCGCCAGCAGCCAATTTGGAAGGGGGACAGGGGAACATGAGCAGTTCTTC.